This T cell receptor (beta chain) is from a study of radiotherapy plus CTLA-4 blockade in lung cancer. As for the study in general: There were objective responses in 15% to 20% of patients, and 30% to 35% had disease control.

This clone turned up a few times. Its antigen is currently unknown. V was shortened by 6 bases and J by 1 base, with 15 bases between the two germline ends. This CDR3 has 14 residues. The V gene's germline CDR1 is GTSNPN and CDR2 SVGIG (reference sequence). Produced via immunoSEQ multiplex PCR; TCRdb's table is partial and in-frame only. This table has some 100,000 clones, about four fifths appearing once. Study conclusions and caveats: Subsequent to radiotherapy plus ipilimumab, tumor-derived TCR clones underwent expansion in blood.

The clonotype was recovered from a human donor with non-small cell lung cancer who had a partial response to radiotherapy plus ipilimumab. The V gene is TRBV30, the J gene TRBJ1-2; D call uncertain. This specimen was peripheral blood, taken from a patient treated with radiotherapy plus ipilimumab. CDR3 in amino acids: CACPAGGGNYGYTF. The CDR3 region has the DNA TGTGCCTGCCCTGCCGGAGGCGGTAACTATGGCTACACCTTC.